The 25 T cell receptor beta chains below come from one sample, sequenced in a study of blood T cell repertoires in COVID-19. Using immunoSEQ multiplex PCR, the repertoire was profiled, and TCRdb retains in-frame clones only, with some absent. The top ten hold 15% to 19% of the sample, which has around 65,000 clones, about 81% seen once. Sequencing input: peripheral blood. The receptors originated from a man at least 80 years old with acute or convalescent COVID-19.

The chain recombines TRBV9 with TRBJ2-5; 7 positions agree with TRBD1. The CDR3 is 15 residues long. Germline assignment: CDR1 SGDLS and CDR2 YYNGEE. The trim removed 2 bases at V and 1 base at J, leaving 5 bases unmatched. CDR3 nucleotides: TGTGCCAGCAGCGTGGGGGACAGCCTCCAAGAGACCCAGTACTTC. As protein: CASSVGDSLQETQYF.

In nucleotides, the CDR3 is TGTGCCAGCAGCATGACAGGGGTTTGGGATGAGCAGTTCTTC. Its translation: CASSMTGVWDEQFF. The V and J genes are TRBV7-3 and TRBJ2-1; TRBD1 aligns across 8 bases. This CDR3 has 14 residues. Germline V gene lookup returns CDR1 SGHTA and CDR2 FQGTGA. The ends lost 5 bases at V and 8 bases at J; junction bases unmatched: 8. Supplemented by reference TRBV7-3 and TRBJ2-1, the full variable domain reads GAGVSQTPSNKVTEKGKYVELRCDPISGHTALYWYRQSLGQGPEFLIYFQGTGAADDSGLPNDRFFAVRPEGSVSTLKIQRTERGDSAVYLCASSMTGVWDEQFFGPGTRLTVL.

The chain has TRBV5-4 and TRBJ2-1; 7 nucleotides match TRBD1. V trimming: 0 bases; J trimming: 5 bases; junction bases outside the gene matches: 2. From germline, CDR1 is SGHNT and CDR2 YYREEE (reference sequence). The CDR3 contains 14 residues. CDR3 coding DNA: TGTGCCAGCAGCTTGGAGGGGGCCCACAATGAGCAGTTCTTC. It specifies CASSLEGAHNEQFF.

CDR3 residues: CASSWLPGHHGGFF. CDR3 bases: TGTGCCAGCAGTTGGCTCCCGGGACACCATGGAGGTTTCTTT. The V and J genes are TRBV28 and TRBJ1-1; maybe TRBD1 (6 bases). The germline V and J ends were trimmed by 4 bases and 13 bases, with 22 bases remaining between them. The CDR3 is made up of 14 amino acids. Germline CDR1 and CDR2: MDHEN and SYDVKM.

The rearrangement links TRBV5-6 to TRBJ1-2, with D maybe TRBD1 (5 bases). The CDR3 consists of 14 residues. Trimming stripped 5 bases from V and 3 bases from J, with 14 bases between. The germline CDR1 and CDR2 sequences are SGHDT and YYEEEE. The CDR3 bases are TGTGCCAGCAGTCATCCAGGGAAGGACTATGGCTACACCTTC. It yields the protein CASSHPGKDYGYTF.

V is TRBV19 and J is TRBJ2-6, with D unclear. Germline loops: CDR1 LNHDA, CDR2 SQIVND (reference sequence). The V end lost 5 bases, the J end lost 0 bases, and 11 bases lay between the germline ends. This CDR3 is 16 amino acids long. The CDR3 sequence is CASSGPKSSGANVLTF. In nucleotides, the CDR3 is TGTGCCAGTAGTGGCCCCAAGTCCTCTGGGGCCAACGTCCTGACTTTC.

J is TRBJ2-7 and V is TRBV10-3; 9 bases line up with TRBD1. Looked up from germline, CDR1 is ENHRY and CDR2 is SYGVKD. The CDR3 extends over 15 amino acids. V shed 8 bases, J shed 6 bases, and the junction held 14 bases outside the gene matches. The CDR3 DNA reads as TGTGCCATCGGGGGTCCGGGACAGGGTGACGGCGAGCAGTACTTC. Protein: CAIGGPGQGDGEQYF.

The genes are TRBV28 and TRBJ1-2; possibly TRBD1 for D (6 bases). CDR1 and CDR2 (germline): MDHEN, SYDVKM. The CDR3 sequence is 12 residues long. The germline V and J ends were trimmed by 5 bases and 3 bases, with 7 bases remaining between them. Here the CDR3 reads CASSRQDYGYTF. CDR3 bases: TGTGCCAGCAGTAGACAGGACTATGGCTACACCTTC.

Turning to this clone: The junction departs from the called germline gene at one end, perhaps through a read error. V gene TRBV3-1 (or the pseudogene TRBV3-2) combines with J gene TRBJ2-1; 14 bases agree with TRBD2. The CDR3 length is 13 residues. The germline V gene encodes CDR1 LGHDT and CDR2 YNNKEL (reference sequence). The DNA of the CDR3 is TGTGCCAGCAGCCGAGGGACTAGCGGGAGACCAGTCTTC. Translation: CASSRGTSGRPVF.

This clone was counted only a few times. The CDR3 sequence is CSVPGQGAGEQYF. The CDR3 region has the DNA TGCAGCGTCCCGGGACAGGGGGCGGGGGAGCAGTACTTC. V is TRBV29-1 and J is TRBJ2-7, with 12 bases matching TRBD1. V was pared by 6 bases and J by 7 bases, with 7 bases of the junction left unmatched. Germline assignment: CDR1 SQVTM and CDR2 ANQGSEA. CDR3 size: 13 residues.

The J gene is TRBJ1-2, the V gene TRBV19, with D hard to call. The CDR3 spans 14 residues. Trimming took off 7 bases at V and 0 bases at J, with 12 bases between the two ends. Germline values: CDR1 LNHDA, CDR2 SQIVND (reference sequence). As DNA, the CDR3 is TGTGCCAGTACCCCTTTCACAACTAACTATGGCTACACCTTC. Its protein product is CASTPFTTNYGYTF.

This clone was seen once. V gene TRBV4-2 combines with J gene TRBJ2-2; TRBD2 aligns across 16 bases. Looked up from germline, CDR1 is LGHNA and CDR2 is YNFKEQ. J lost 3 bases, V lost 5 bases, and 0 bases had no gene match. The CDR3 length is 16 residues. Written as DNA, the CDR3 is TGTGCCAGCAGCGGGACTAGCGGGAGGGACACCGGGGAGCTGTTTTTT. Translated: CASSGTSGRDTGELFF.

The chain uses TRBV10-3 and TRBJ1-6, with D possibly being TRBD1 (5 bases). Trimming stripped 8 bases from V and 9 bases from J, with 14 bases between. Germline V gene data show CDR1 as ENHRY and CDR2 as SYGVKD. The CDR3 is 13 residues long. The CDR3 sequence is CAIRAGGSSPLHF. The DNA for the CDR3 is TGTGCCATCCGGGCGGGGGGGAGTTCACCCCTCCACTTT.

The chain is built from TRBV28 and TRBJ2-5; the D gene is possibly TRBD1 (7 bases). CDR1 MDHEN and CDR2 SYDVKM come from the germline V gene. With 5 bases removed from V and 5 bases from J, the gap between germline ends came to 39 bases. The CDR3 consists of 22 residues. CDR3 loop: CASSLIAGTAIWSGSLGETQYF. DNA for the CDR3: TGTGCCAGCAGTCTGATAGCCGGGACAGCAATCTGGAGCGGGTCCTTGGGCGAGACCCAGTACTTC. The variable domain in full, completed from reference TRBV28 and TRBJ2-5, reads DVKVTQSSRYLVKRTGEKVFLECVQDMDHENMFWYRQDPGLGLRLIYFSYDVKMKEKGDIPEGYSVSREKKERFSLILESASTNQTSMYLCASSLIAGTAIWSGSLGETQYFGPGTRLLVL.

This chain connects TRBV19 to TRBJ2-7; 9 nucleotides agree with TRBD2. J gave up 2 bases and V 4 bases, and 24 bases lay outside the gene matches. The length of the CDR3 is 21 residues. Germline CDR1 reads LNHDA; CDR2 reads SQIVND (reference sequence). CDR3 bases: TGTGCCAGTAGTAAGCACAACGCGGGAGGGGCGGTGGCGGATATAGCCTACGAGCAGTACTTC. It encodes CASSKHNAGGAVADIAYEQYF.

CDR3 bases: TGCAGCGTCGGGGAACAAGAGACCCAGTACTTC. It yields the protein CSVGEQETQYF. The chain recombines TRBV29-1 with TRBJ2-5; a weak D match, TRBD2 (5 bases). CDR1 SQVTM and CDR2 ANQGSEA come from the germline V gene. V lost 6 bases and J 2 bases, leaving 7 bases between the germline ends. The CDR3 has 11 amino acids.

This rearrangement joins TRBV19 to TRBJ1-4, with TRBD1 as a possible D gene (6 bases). CDR1 is LNHDA and CDR2 is SQIVND in the germline V gene (reference sequence). CDR3 length: 15 amino acids. With 7 bases removed from V and 3 bases from J, the gap between germline ends came to 15 bases. The CDR3 loop is CASNTGSKANEKLFF. The CDR3 DNA sequence: TGTGCCAGTAATACAGGGTCTAAGGCTAATGAAAAACTGTTTTTT. The entire variable domain, with the rest obtained from reference TRBV19 and TRBJ1-4, is as follows: DGGITQSPKYLFRKEGQNVTLSCEQNLNHDAMYWYRQDPGQGLRLIYYSQIVNDFQKGDIAEGYSVSREKKESFPLTVTSAQKNPTAFYLCASNTGSKANEKLFFGSGTQLSVL.

The chain couples TRBV3-1 (or the pseudogene TRBV3-2) to TRBJ1-1; no firm D call. CDR1 is LGHDT, CDR2 YNNKEL, per germline (reference sequence). Trimming cost V 4 bases and J 11 bases, with 20 bases left between them. The CDR3 has 14 residues. Here the CDR3 DNA reads TGTGCCAGCAGCCTACAGTCTTTAAGAAGGGAGGCTTTCTTT. Amino acids: CASSLQSLRREAFF.

The rearrangement links TRBV30 to TRBJ1-1, with TRBD1 as a possible D gene (5 bases). V lost 0 bases and J lost 8, with 7 bases in between. CDR1 and CDR2 from the germline V gene are GTSNPN and SVGIG (reference sequence). The CDR3 loop spans 11 amino acids. The CDR3 DNA reads TGTGCCTGGAGTGTATGGGGCGAAGCTTTCTTT. Its protein is CAWSVWGEAFF.

The chain is built from TRBV14 and TRBJ2-2; TRBD2 aligns across 7 bases. CDR3 size: 16 residues. Germline V gene data show CDR1 as SGHDN and CDR2 as FVKESK. With V trimmed by 4 bases and J by 5 bases, 10 bases remained unmatched. CDR3 in amino acids: CASSPLAAERTGELFF. The DNA of the CDR3 is TGTGCCAGCAGCCCCCTAGCGGCCGAGAGGACCGGGGAGCTGTTTTTT.

This clone was seen a handful of times. V usage is TRBV6-5 and J usage is TRBJ1-5, with a possible D match to TRBD1 (6 bases). Between the trimmed V and J ends, which lost 2 bases and 3 bases, there was a span of 8 bases. Germline V lookup: CDR1 MNHEY, CDR2 SVGAGI. The CDR3 sequence is 14 residues long. The CDR3 sequence: CASSYRGYNQPQHF. The DNA for the CDR3 is TGTGCCAGCAGTTACAGGGGGTACAATCAGCCCCAGCATTTT.

This chain joins TRBV4-3 and TRBJ2-3; D gene uncertain. V was clipped by 5 bases and J by 7 bases, with 13 bases between them. The germline V gene has CDR1 LGHNA and CDR2 YSLEER. This CDR3 has 13 amino acids. CDR3 bases: TGCGCCAGCAGCTCGGCCTTACAGCATACGCAGTATTTT. It yields the protein CASSSALQHTQYF.

The chain is built from TRBV5-1 and TRBJ2-7; a weak D match, TRBD2 (6 bases). With 4 bases removed from V and 2 bases from J, the gap between germline ends came to 10 bases. The CDR3 runs 13 residues. Looked up from germline, CDR1 is SGHRS and CDR2 is YFSETQ. CDR3 nucleotide sequence: TGCGCCAGCAGCATAGGACTAACCTACGAGCAGTACTTC. Residues: CASSIGLTYEQYF.

The gene calls are TRBV7-3 and TRBJ2-1; 10 bases are a match to TRBD2. Germline assignment: CDR1 SGHTA and CDR2 FQGTGA. There are 15 residues in the CDR3. Trimming cost V 5 bases and J 2 bases; bases outside gene matches: 3. The CDR3 DNA follows: TGTGCCAGCAGCGTAGCGGGGGGTACCTACAATGAGCAGTTCTTC. Amino acids: CASSVAGGTYNEQFF.

The rearrangement joins TRBV10-3 to TRBJ1-2; no clear D gene. The V end lost 2 bases, the J end lost 0 bases, and 7 bases lay between the germline ends. The CDR3 runs 14 residues. Germline V gene data show CDR1 as ENHRY and CDR2 as SYGVKD. The CDR3 bases are TGTGCCATCAGTGAGCGAACAGCTAACTATGGCTACACCTTC. Translated: CAISERTANYGYTF.